One T cell receptor beta chain is described in this entry. The data stem from a study of CD8 T cells in Susac syndrome. Per the germline V gene, CDR1 is SQVTM and CDR2 is ANQGSEA. The CDR3 has 13 residues. V lost 8 bases and J lost 3; bases outside the gene matches: 3. An amount of RNA that ranged from roughly 0.45 to 1 ug was reverse transcribed with random hexamers. TCRdb reanalysed the immunoSEQ multiplex PCR reads using MiXCR and keeps one entry per CDR3 protein. The repertoire consists of about 200,000 distinct CDR3 sequences, with around 95% occurring once and the leading ten covering approximately 0.094%.

V gene TRBV29-1 combines with J gene TRBJ2-6, with TRBD1 matching 8 bases. The receptor comes from a human donor in good health. The sequenced material came from CD4+ T cells from PBMCs. This CDR3 reads CSFRGLGANVLTF. The CDR3 DNA is TGCAGCTTCAGGGGGCTTGGGGCCAACGTCCTGACTTTC. Complete variable domain (other parts from reference TRBV29-1 and TRBJ2-6): SAVISQKPSRDICQRGTSLTIQCQVDSQVTMMFWYRQQPGQSLTLIATANQGSEATYESGFVIDKFPISRPNLTFSTLTVSNMSPEDSSIYLCSFRGLGANVLTFGAGSRLTVL.